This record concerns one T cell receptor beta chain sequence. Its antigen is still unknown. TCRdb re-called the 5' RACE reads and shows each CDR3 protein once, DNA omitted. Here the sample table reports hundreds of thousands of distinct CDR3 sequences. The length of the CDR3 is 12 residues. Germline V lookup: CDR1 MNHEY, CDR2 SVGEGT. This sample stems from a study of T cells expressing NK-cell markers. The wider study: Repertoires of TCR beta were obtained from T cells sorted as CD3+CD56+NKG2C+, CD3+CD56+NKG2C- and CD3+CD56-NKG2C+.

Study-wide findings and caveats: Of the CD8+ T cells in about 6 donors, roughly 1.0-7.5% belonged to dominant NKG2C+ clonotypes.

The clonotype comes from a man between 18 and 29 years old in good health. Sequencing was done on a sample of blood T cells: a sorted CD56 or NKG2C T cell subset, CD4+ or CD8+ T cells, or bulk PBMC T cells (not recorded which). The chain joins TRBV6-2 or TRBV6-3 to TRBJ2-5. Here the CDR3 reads CASRLLSGTQYF.